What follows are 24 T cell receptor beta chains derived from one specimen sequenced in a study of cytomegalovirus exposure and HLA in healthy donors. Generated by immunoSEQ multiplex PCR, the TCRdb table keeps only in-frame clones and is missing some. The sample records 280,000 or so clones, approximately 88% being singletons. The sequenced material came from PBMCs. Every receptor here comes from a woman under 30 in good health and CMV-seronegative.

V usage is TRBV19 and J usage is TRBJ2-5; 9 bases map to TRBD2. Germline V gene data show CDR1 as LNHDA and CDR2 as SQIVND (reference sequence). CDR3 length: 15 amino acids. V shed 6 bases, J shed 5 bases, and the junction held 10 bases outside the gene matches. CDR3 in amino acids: CASRHYSGSGETQYF. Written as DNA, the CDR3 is TGTGCCAGTAGGCATTATAGCGGGAGTGGGGAGACCCAGTACTTC.

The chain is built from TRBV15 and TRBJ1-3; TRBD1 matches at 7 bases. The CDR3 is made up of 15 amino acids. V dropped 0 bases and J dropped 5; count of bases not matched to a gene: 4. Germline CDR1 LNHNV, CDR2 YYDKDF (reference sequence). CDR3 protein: CATSRDKTGRNTIYF. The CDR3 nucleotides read TGTGCCACCAGCAGAGACAAGACAGGGAGAAACACCATATATTTT.

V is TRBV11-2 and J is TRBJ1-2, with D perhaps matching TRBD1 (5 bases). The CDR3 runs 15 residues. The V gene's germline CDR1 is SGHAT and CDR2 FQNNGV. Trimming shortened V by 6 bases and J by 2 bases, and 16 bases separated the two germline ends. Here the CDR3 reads CASRSPGKANYGYTF. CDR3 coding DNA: TGTGCCAGCAGGTCACCAGGGAAGGCGAACTATGGCTACACCTTC. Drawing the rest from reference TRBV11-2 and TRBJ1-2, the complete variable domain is EAGVAQSPRYKIIEKRQSVAFWCNPISGHATLYWYQQILGQGPKLLIQFQNNGVVDDSQLPKDRFSAERLKGVDSTLKIQPAKLEDSAVYLCASRSPGKANYGYTFGSGTRLTVV.

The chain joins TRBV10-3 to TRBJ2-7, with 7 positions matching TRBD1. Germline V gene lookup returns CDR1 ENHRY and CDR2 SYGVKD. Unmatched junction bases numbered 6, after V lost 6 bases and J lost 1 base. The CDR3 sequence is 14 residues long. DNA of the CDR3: TGTGCCATCAGGGGGGCGACAGGGTCCTACGAGCAGTACTTC. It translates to CAIRGATGSYEQYF.

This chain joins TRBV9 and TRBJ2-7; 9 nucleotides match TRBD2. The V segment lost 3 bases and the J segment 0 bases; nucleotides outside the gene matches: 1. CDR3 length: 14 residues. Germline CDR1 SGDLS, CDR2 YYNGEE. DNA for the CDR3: TGTGCCAGCAGCGGGGGACTAGCCTCCTACGAGCAGTACTTC. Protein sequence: CASSGGLASYEQYF.

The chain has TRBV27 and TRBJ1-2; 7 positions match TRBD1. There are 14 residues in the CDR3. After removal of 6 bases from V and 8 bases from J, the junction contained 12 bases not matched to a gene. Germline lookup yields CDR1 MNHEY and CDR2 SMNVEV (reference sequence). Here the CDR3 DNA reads TGTGCCAGCAGGCAGGGGGACCCCAGAGGAGGCTACACCTTC. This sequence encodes CASRQGDPRGGYTF.

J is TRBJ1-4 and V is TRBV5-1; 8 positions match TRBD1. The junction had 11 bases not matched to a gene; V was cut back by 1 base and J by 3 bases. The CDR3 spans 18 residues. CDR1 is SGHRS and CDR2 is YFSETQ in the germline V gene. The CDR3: CASSLQGAGLSANEKLFF. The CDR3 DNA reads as TGCGCCAGCAGCTTGCAGGGGGCGGGCCTGTCTGCTAATGAAAAACTGTTTTTT.

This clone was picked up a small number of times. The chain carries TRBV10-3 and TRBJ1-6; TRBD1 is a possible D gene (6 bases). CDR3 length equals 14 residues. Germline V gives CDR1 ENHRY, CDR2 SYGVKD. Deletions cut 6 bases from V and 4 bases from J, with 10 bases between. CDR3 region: CAISRDNYNSPLHF. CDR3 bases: TGTGCCATCAGCCGGGACAATTATAATTCACCCCTCCACTTT.

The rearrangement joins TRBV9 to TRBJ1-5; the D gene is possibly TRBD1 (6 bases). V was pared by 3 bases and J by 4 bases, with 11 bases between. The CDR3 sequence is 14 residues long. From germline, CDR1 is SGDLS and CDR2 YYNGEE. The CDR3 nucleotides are TGTGCCAGCAGCGCCACAGGGTCAAATCAGCCCCAGCATTTT. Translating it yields CASSATGSNQPQHF.

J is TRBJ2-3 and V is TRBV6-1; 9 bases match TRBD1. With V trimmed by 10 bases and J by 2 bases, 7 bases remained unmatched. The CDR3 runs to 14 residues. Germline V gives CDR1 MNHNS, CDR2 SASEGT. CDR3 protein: CATDYRGPTDTQYF. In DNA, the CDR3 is TGTGCCACAGATTACAGGGGGCCCACAGATACGCAGTATTTT.

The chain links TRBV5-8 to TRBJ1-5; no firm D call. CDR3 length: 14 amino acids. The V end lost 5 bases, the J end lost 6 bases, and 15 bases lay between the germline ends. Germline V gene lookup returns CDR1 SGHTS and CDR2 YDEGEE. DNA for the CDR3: TGTGCCAGCAGACCCTTGTCGGAGGGTCAGCCCCAGCATTTT. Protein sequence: CASRPLSEGQPQHF.

The CDR3 coding sequence is TGTGCCAGCAGCCCGACAGGCTCCTATACGGATACGCAGTATTTT. Protein: CASSPTGSYTDTQYF. J is TRBJ2-3 and V is TRBV7-3, with a possible D match to TRBD1 (6 bases). The CDR3 is made up of 15 amino acids. Germline V gene lookup returns CDR1 SGHTA and CDR2 FQGTGA. The germline V and J ends were trimmed by 5 bases and 6 bases, with 18 bases remaining between them.

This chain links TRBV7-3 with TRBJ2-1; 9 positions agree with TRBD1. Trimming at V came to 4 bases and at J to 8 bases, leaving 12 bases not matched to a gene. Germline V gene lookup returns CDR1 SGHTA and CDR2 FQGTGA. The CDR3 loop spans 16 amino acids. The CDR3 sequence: CASSSGTGFRGDEQFF. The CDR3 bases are TGTGCCAGCAGCTCCGGGACAGGGTTCCGAGGGGATGAGCAGTTCTTC.

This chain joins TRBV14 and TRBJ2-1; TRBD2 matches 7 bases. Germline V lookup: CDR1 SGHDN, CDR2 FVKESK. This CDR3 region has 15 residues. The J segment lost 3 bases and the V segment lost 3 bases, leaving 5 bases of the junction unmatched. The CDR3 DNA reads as TGTGCCAGCAGCCATGGCGGGAGATACTACAATGAGCAGTTCTTC. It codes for CASSHGGRYYNEQFF.

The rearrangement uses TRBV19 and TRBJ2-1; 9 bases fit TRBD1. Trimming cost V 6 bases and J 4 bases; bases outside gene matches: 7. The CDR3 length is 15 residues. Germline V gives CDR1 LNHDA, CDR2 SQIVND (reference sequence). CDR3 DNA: TGTGCCAGTAGCCAGTCCGGGACAGGGTACAATGAGCAGTTCTTC. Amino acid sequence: CASSQSGTGYNEQFF. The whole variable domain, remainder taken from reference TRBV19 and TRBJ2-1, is DGGITQSPKYLFRKEGQNVTLSCEQNLNHDAMYWYRQDPGQGLRLIYYSQIVNDFQKGDIAEGYSVSREKKESFPLTVTSAQKNPTAFYLCASSQSGTGYNEQFFGPGTRLTVL.

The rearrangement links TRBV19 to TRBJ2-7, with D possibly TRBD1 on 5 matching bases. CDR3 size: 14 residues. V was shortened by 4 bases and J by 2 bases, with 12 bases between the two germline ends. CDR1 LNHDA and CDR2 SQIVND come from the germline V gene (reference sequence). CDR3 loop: CASSTQGRAYEQYF. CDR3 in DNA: TGTGCCAGTAGTACGCAGGGTCGGGCCTACGAGCAGTACTTC.

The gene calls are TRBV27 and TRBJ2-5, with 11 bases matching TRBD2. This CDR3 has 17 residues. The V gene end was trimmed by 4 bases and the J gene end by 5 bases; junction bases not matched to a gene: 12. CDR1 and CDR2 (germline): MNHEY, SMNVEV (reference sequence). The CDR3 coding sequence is TGTGCCAGCAGTTCCGTTTGGACTAGCGGGTTGGTGGAGACCCAGTACTTC. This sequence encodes CASSSVWTSGLVETQYF.

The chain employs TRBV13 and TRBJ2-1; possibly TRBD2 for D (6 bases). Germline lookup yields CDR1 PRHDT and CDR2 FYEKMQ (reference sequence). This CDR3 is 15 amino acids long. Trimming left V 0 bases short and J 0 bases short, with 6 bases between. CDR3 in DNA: TGTGCCAGCAGCTTAGGACTAGCCTCCTACAATGAGCAGTTCTTC. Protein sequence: CASSLGLASYNEQFF.

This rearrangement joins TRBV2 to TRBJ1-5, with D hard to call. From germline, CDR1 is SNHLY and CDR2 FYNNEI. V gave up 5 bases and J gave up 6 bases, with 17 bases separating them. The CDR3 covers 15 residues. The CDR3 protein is CASSSAAGSAQPQHF. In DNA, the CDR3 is TGTGCCAGCAGTTCCGCCGCGGGGTCGGCTCAGCCCCAGCATTTT.

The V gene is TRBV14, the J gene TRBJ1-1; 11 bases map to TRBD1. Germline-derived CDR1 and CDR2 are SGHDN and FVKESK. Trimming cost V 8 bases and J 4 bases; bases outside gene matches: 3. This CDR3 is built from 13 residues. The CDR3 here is CASSGTGGTEAFF. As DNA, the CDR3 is TGTGCCAGCTCCGGGACAGGGGGCACTGAAGCTTTCTTT. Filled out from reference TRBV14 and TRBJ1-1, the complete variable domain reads EAGVTQFPSHSVIEKGQTVTLRCDPISGHDNLYWYRRVMGKEIKFLLHFVKESKQDESGMPNNRFLAERTGGTYSTLKVQPAELEDSGVYFCASSGTGGTEAFFGQGTRLTVV.

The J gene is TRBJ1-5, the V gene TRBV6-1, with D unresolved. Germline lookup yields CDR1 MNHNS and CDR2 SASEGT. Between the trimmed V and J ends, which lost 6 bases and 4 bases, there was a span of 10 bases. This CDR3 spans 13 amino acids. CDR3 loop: CASRREFNQPQHF. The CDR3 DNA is TGTGCCAGCAGGAGGGAGTTTAATCAGCCCCAGCATTTT.

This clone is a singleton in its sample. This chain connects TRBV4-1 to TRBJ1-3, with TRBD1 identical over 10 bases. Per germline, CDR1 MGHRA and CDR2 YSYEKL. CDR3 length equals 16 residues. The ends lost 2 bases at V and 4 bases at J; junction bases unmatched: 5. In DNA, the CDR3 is TGCGCCAGCAGCCAATTGGGACAGGGGAGGGGAAACACCATATATTTT. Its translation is CASSQLGQGRGNTIYF.

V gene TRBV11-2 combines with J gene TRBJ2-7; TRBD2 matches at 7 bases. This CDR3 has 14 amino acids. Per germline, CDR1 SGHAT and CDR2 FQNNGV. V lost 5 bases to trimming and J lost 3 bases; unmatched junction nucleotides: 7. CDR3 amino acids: CASSLLGGSYEQYF. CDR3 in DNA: TGTGCCAGCAGCCTCCTGGGGGGGAGCTACGAGCAGTACTTC.

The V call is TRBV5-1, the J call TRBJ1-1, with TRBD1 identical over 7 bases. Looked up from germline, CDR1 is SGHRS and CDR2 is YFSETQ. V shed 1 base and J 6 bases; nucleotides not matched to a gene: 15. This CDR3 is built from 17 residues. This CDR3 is CASSLSVARTGGPEAFF. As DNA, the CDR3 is TGCGCCAGCAGCTTGAGTGTTGCCCGGACAGGAGGACCTGAAGCTTTCTTT.